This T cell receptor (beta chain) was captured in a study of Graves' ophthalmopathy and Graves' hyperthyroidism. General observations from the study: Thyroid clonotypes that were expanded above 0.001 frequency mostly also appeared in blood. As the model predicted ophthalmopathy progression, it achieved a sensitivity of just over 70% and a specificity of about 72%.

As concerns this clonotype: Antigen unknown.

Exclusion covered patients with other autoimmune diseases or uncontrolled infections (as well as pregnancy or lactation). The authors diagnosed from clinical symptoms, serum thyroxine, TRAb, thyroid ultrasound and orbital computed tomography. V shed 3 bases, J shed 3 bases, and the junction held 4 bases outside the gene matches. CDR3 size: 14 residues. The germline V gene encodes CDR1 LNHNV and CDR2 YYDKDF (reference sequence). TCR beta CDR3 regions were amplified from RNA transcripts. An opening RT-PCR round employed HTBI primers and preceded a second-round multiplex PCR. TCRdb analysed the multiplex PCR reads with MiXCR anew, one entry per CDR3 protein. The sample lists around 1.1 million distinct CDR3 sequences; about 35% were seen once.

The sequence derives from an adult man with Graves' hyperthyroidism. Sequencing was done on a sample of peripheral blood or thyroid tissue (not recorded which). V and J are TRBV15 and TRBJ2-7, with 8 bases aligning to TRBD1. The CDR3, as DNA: TGTGCCACCAGCAGCATCGGGACAGGCTACGAGCAGTACTTC. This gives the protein CATSSIGTGYEQYF.